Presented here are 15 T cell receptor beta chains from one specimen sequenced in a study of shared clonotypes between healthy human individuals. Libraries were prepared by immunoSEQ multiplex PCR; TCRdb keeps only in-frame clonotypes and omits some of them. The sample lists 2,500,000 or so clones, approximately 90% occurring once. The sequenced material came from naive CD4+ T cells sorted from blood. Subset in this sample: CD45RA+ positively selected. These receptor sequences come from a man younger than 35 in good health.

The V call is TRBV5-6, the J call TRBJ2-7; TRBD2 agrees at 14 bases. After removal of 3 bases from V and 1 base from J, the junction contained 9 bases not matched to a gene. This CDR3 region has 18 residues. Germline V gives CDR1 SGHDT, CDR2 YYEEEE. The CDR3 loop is CASSYQTSGRARSYEQYF. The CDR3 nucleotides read TGTGCCAGCAGCTACCAGACTAGCGGGAGGGCCAGGTCCTACGAGCAGTACTTC.

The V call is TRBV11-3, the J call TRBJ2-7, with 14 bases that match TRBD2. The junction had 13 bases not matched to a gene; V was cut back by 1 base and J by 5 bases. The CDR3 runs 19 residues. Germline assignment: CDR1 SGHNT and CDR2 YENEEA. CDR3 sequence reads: CASSLGLGTSGSSIHEQYF. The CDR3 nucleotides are TGTGCCAGCAGCTTAGGACTCGGGACTAGCGGGAGTTCGATCCACGAGCAGTACTTC.

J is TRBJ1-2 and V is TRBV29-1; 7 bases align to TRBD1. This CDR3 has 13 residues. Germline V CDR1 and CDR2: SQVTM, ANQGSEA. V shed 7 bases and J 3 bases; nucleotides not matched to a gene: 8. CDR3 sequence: CSARDSGDYGYTF. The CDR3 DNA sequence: TGCAGCGCCCGGGACAGCGGGGACTATGGCTACACCTTC.

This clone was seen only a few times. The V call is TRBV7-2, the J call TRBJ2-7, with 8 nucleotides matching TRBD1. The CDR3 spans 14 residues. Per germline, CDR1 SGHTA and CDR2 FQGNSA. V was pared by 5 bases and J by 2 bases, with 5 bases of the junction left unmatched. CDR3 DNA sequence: TGTGCCAGCAGCCCATACAGGGGGACCTACGAGCAGTACTTC. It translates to CASSPYRGTYEQYF.

The CDR3 region is CASAPNGYTF. The CDR3, as DNA: TGTGCCAGCGCCCCCAATGGCTACACCTTC. This rearrangement joins TRBV7-9 to TRBJ1-2; D gene unclear. CDR3 size: 10 residues. Trimming cost V 8 bases and J 6 bases, with 7 bases left between them. The germline gives CDR1 SEHNR, CDR2 FQNEAQ (reference sequence). Looking up the rest from reference TRBV7-9 and TRBJ1-2 gives the full variable domain: DTGVSQNPRHKITKRGQNVTFRCDPISEHNRLYWYRQTLGQGPEFLTYFQNEAQLEKSRLLSDRFSAERPKGSFSTLEIQRTEQGDSAMYLCASAPNGYTFGSGTRLTVV.

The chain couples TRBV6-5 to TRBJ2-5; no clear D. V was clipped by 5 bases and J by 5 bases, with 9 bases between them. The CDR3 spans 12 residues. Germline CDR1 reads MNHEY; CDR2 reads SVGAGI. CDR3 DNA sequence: TGTGCCAGCAGTACGGGTTCCGAGACCCAGTACTTC. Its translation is CASSTGSETQYF.

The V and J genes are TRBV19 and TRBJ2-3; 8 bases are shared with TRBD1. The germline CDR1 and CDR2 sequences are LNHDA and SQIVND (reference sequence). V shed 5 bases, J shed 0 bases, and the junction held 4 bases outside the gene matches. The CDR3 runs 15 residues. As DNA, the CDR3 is TGTGCCAGTAGTTTGGGACAGGAGAGCACAGATACGCAGTATTTT. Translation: CASSLGQESTDTQYF.

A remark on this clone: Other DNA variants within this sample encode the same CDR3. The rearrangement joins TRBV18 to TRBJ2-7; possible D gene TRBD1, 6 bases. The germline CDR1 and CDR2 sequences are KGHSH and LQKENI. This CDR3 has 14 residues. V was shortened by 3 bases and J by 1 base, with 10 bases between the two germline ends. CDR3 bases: TGTGCCAGCTCACCCGGGACACTATCCTACGAGCAGTACTTC. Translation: CASSPGTLSYEQYF.

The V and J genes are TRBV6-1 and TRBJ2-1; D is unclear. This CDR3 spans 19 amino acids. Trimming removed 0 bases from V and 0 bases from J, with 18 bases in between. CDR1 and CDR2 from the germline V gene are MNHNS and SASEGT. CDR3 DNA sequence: TGTGCCAGCAGTGAAGCGCCATTTTTTGTACCGGGCTCCTACAATGAGCAGTTCTTC. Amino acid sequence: CASSEAPFFVPGSYNEQFF.

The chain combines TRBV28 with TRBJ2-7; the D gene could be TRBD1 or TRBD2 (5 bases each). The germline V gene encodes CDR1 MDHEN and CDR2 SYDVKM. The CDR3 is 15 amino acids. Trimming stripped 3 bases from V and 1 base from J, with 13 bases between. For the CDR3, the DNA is TGTGCCAGCAGTTTGAGTAGCGCAGGGTCCTACGAGCAGTACTTC. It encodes CASSLSSAGSYEQYF.

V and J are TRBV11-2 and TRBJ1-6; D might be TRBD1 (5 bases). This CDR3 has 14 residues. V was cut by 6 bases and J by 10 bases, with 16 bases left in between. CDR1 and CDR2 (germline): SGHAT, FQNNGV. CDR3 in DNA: TGTGCCAGCAGGTGGGACCGGACGAGGTCACCCCTCCACTTT. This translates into CASRWDRTRSPLHF.

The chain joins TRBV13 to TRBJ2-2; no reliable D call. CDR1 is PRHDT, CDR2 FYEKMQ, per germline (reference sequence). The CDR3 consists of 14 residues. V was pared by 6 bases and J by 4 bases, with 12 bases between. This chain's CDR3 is CASRGFAGTGELFF. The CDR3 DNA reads TGTGCCAGCAGGGGCTTTGCCGGCACCGGGGAGCTGTTTTTT.

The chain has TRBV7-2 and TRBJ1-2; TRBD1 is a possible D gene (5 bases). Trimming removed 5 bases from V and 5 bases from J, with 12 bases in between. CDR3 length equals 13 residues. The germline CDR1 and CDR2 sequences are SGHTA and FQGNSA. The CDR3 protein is CASSRRGGYGYTF. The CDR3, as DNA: TGTGCCAGCAGCCGAAGGGGAGGATATGGCTACACCTTC.

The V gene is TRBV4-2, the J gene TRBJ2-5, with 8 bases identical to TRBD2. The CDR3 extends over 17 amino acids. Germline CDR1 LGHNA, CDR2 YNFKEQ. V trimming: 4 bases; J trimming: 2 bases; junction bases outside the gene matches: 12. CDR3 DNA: TGTGCCAGCAGCCGGGGTCTAGCGGGCGTGGGACAAGAGACCCAGTACTTC. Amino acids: CASSRGLAGVGQETQYF.

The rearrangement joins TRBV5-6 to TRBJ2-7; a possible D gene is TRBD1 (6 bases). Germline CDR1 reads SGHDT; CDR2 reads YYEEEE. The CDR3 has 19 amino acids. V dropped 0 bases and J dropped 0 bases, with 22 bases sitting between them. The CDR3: CASSLGKGVWQLRSYEQYF. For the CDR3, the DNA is TGTGCCAGCAGCTTGGGTAAGGGGGTCTGGCAGCTCCGCTCCTACGAGCAGTACTTC.